Listed below are T cell receptor beta chains from one sample, sequenced in a study of blood T cell repertoires in COVID-19. Repertoires were generated with immunoSEQ multiplex PCR, while TCRdb's copy carries only in-frame clones and drops some. The data show under 80,000 clones, about 87% seen once. The sequenced material came from peripheral blood. The receptors originated from a woman of 80 years or more with active COVID-19. Each CDR3 is given with its conserved first and last residue. D genes are given only for firm matches. Clone size is given for some rows only: seen once, a few or many times, or a class if the clone is expanded.

>TRBD2|TRBJ2-2|.|TRBV27
CASSSPGLAGGRSGTGELFF
TGTGCCAGCAGTTCGCCGGGACTAGCGGGAGGGCGTTCAGGCACCGGGGAGCTGTTTTTT
>.|TRBJ2-3|.|TRBV4-1
CASSQGPRDHTQYF
TGCGCCAGCAGCCAAGGTCCGCGGGATCATACGCAGTATTTT
>TRBD2|TRBJ2-5|.|TRBV11-2
CASSLGLDAPRETQYF
TGTGCCAGCAGCTTGGGACTAGATGCCCCACGAGAGACCCAGTACTTC
>.|TRBJ1-4|.|TRBV7-9
CASSFGINEKLFF
TGTGCCAGCAGCTTTGGCATTAATGAAAAACTGTTTTTT
>.|TRBJ2-5|once|TRBV5-1
CASSRDGKTQYF
TGCGCCAGCAGTCGTGACGGGAAGACCCAGTACTTC
>TRBD1|TRBJ1-5|few|TRBV5-6
CASSAGGYQPQHF
TGTGCCAGCAGCGCAGGGGGTTATCAGCCCCAGCATTTT
>.|TRBJ1-6|.|TRBV11-2
CASTNVGGYNSPLHF
TGTGCCAGCACCAATGTCGGGGGGTATAATTCACCCCTCCACTTT
>.|TRBJ2-3|.|TRBV7-3
CASSLGGSGFTQYF
TGTGCCAGCAGCTTAGGTGGTAGCGGATTTACGCAGTATTTT
>.|TRBJ1-1|.|TRBV11-2
CASSPLRGNTEAFF
TGTGCCAGCAGCCCACTCAGGGGAAACACTGAAGCTTTCTTT
>.|TRBJ2-3|.|TRBV6-1
CASSEADLADTQYF
TGTGCCAGCAGTGAGGCAGATCTCGCAGATACGCAGTATTTT
>TRBD2|TRBJ2-3|.|TRBV6-5
CASRVAGGDTQYF
TGTGCCAGCAGAGTAGCGGGAGGAGATACGCAGTATTTT
>.|TRBJ2-1|.|TRBV19
CASNHDMSSYNEQFF
TGTGCCAGTAACCACGATATGAGCTCCTACAATGAGCAGTTCTTC
>.|TRBJ2-2|.|TRBV28
CASSLPLGASDPGMFF
TGTGCCAGCAGTTTACCTTTGGGGGCGTCGGACCCCGGGATGTTTTTT
>.|TRBJ1-6|.|TRBV6-5
CASSYNRDNSPLHF
TGTGCCAGCAGTTACAACAGGGACAATTCACCCCTCCACTTT
>TRBD2|TRBJ2-5|.|TRBV5-4
CASSTGLAGGETQYF
TGTGCCAGCAGCACTGGACTAGCGGGAGGGGAGACCCAGTACTTC
>TRBD1|TRBJ1-5|.|TRBV6-6
CASSSTGKNQPQHF
TGTGCCAGCAGTTCGACAGGGAAGAATCAGCCCCAGCATTTT
>TRBD1|TRBJ1-5|.|TRBV27
CASSPRQGAIYQPQHF
TGTGCCAGCAGTCCCCGGCAGGGGGCAATATATCAGCCCCAGCATTTT
>.|TRBJ2-1|.|TRBV7-2
CASKGLLVIDEQFF
TGTGCCAGCAAGGGACTCCTCGTTATCGATGAGCAGTTCTTC
>.|TRBJ1-1|.|TRBV6-2/TRBV6-3
CASSYHRAGFDTEAFF
TGTGCCAGCAGTTACCATCGCGCCGGGTTTGACACTGAAGCTTTCTTT
>TRBD1|TRBJ2-3|.|TRBV19
CASRGTGTDTQYF
TGTGCCAGTAGAGGGACAGGCACAGATACGCAGTATTTT
>.|TRBJ1-5|.|TRBV10-3
CAISDVDPGGNQPQHF
TGTGCCATCAGTGATGTCGACCCCGGGGGCAATCAGCCCCAGCATTTT
>.|TRBJ2-7|.|TRBV18
CASSPARGSYEQYF
TGTGCCAGCTCACCGGCCAGGGGCTCCTACGAGCAGTACTTC
>.|TRBJ2-7|few|TRBV21-1
CASITSTGNSGEQYF
TGTGCCAGCATCACCTCCACAGGGAACAGTGGCGAGCAGTACTTC
>.|TRBJ1-6|.|TRBV6-2/TRBV6-3
CASSSLEDSPLHF
TGTGCCAGCAGTTCCCTGGAGGATTCACCCCTCCACTTT
>TRBD2|TRBJ2-7|.|TRBV5-4
CASSPGLAGANEQYF
TGTGCCAGCAGCCCCGGACTAGCGGGGGCTAACGAGCAGTACTTC
>TRBD1|TRBJ1-1|.|TRBV5-6
CASSLDPRGRNTEAFF
TGTGCCAGCAGCTTGGATCCCAGGGGGCGAAACACTGAAGCTTTCTTT
>.|TRBJ2-3|.|TRBV7-2
CASSLGGLPTDTQYF
TGTGCCAGCAGCTTAGGTGGCTTACCCACAGATACGCAGTATTTT
>TRBD2|TRBJ2-1|.|TRBV28
CASTKKRGLAGASYNEQFF
TGTGCCAGCACCAAGAAACGGGGACTAGCGGGAGCCTCCTACAATGAGCAGTTCTTC
>TRBD1|TRBJ2-7|.|TRBV3-1/TRBV3-2
CASSLPGTGAYEQYF
TGTGCCAGCAGCCTTCCCGGGACAGGGGCCTACGAGCAGTACTTC
>TRBD1|TRBJ1-4|.|TRBV7-2
CASSSGQGEVNEKLFF
TGTGCCAGCAGCTCGGGACAGGGGGAGGTGAATGAAAAACTGTTTTTT
>TRBD2|TRBJ2-7|.|TRBV11-2
CASSSGTSGRIHEQYF
TGTGCCAGCAGCTCCGGGACTAGCGGGAGGATCCACGAGCAGTACTTC
>TRBD1|TRBJ1-5|.|TRBV5-4
CASSFPHLDRPGNQPQHF
TGTGCCAGCAGCTTTCCCCACCTGGACAGGCCAGGCAATCAGCCCCAGCATTTT
>.|TRBJ1-4|.|TRBV7-7
CASSSSYGEKLFF
TGTGCCAGCAGCTCATCTTACGGTGAAAAACTGTTTTTT
>.|TRBJ2-6|.|TRBV6-6
CASSPEGAGANVLTF
TGTGCCAGCAGCCCCGAGGGGGCTGGGGCCAACGTCCTGACTTTC
>.|TRBJ2-7|.|TRBV28
CASSPAAGPEQYF
TGTGCCAGCAGTCCGGCCGCGGGGCCCGAGCAGTACTTC
>.|TRBJ2-3|.|TRBV18
CASSPGDSSTDTQYF
TGTGCCAGCTCACCAGGGGACTCGAGCACAGATACGCAGTATTTT
>TRBD2|TRBJ2-7|few|TRBV7-8
CASLLRTSNEQYF
TGTGCCAGCCTCCTTCGGACTAGTAACGAGCAGTACTTC
>.|TRBJ2-6|.|TRBV13
CASSLRVPGANVLTF
TGTGCCAGCAGCTTAAGAGTCCCTGGGGCCAACGTCCTGACTTTC
>TRBD1|TRBJ2-1|.|TRBV4-1
CASSRGQGAEGEQFF
TGCGCCAGCAGCCGAGGACAGGGGGCGGAGGGTGAGCAGTTCTTC
>.|TRBJ2-1|.|TRBV7-9
CASSPRDIQFF
TGTGCCAGCAGCCCACGGGACATCCAGTTCTTC
>.|TRBJ2-4|.|TRBV5-1
CASSLTEKGVIQYF
TGCGCCAGCAGCTTAACCGAGAAGGGAGTCATTCAGTACTTC
>TRBD1|TRBJ1-5|.|TRBV10-3
CAISEGTGGGNQPQHF
TGTGCCATCAGTGAGGGGACAGGGGGTGGAAATCAGCCCCAGCATTTT
>.|TRBJ2-3|.|TRBV18
CASSPPGLSGTDTQYF
TGTGCCAGCTCACCGCCTGGACTCTCCGGCACAGATACGCAGTATTTT
>.|TRBJ1-1|.|TRBV3-1/TRBV3-2
CASSQEYITEAFF
TGTGCCAGCAGCCAAGAGTACATCACTGAAGCTTTCTTT
>.|TRBJ2-1|.|TRBV6-5
CASSYSGGGAGNEQFF
TGTGCCAGCAGTTACTCAGGGGGGGGCGCCGGCAATGAGCAGTTCTTC
>TRBD1|TRBJ2-1|.|TRBV11-3
CASSYRQGDEEQFF
TGTGCCAGCAGCTACCGACAGGGAGACGAAGAGCAGTTCTTC
>TRBD2|TRBJ2-7|.|TRBV7-2
CASSPVSGRLYEQYF
TGTGCCAGCAGCCCCGTGAGCGGGAGGCTCTACGAGCAGTACTTC
>.|TRBJ1-2|.|TRBV4-1
CASSQDGAGGSGYTF
TGCGCCAGCAGCCAAGATGGGGCCGGGGGAAGTGGCTACACCTTC
>TRBD1|TRBJ2-5|.|TRBV12-5
CASAPGQGAEWTQYF
TGTGCTAGTGCCCCGGGACAGGGAGCAGAATGGACCCAGTACTTC
>.|TRBJ1-6|.|TRBV7-2
CASSPEEGLYSPLHF
TGTGCCAGCAGCCCCGAGGAGGGGCTATATTCACCCCTCCACTTT
>.|TRBJ1-3|.|TRBV6-6
CASGTGSGNTIYF
TGTGCCAGCGGAACGGGTTCTGGAAACACCATATATTTT
>TRBD1|TRBJ1-2|.|TRBV4-3
CASSPSRVRGREGYTF
TGCGCCAGCAGCCCCTCTCGGGTTAGGGGGCGAGAGGGCTACACCTTC
>TRBD1|TRBJ2-7|.|TRBV4-2
CASSQEGGQGIAYEQYF
TGTGCCAGCAGCCAAGAGGGGGGACAGGGGATTGCGTACGAGCAGTACTTC
>TRBD1|TRBJ2-2|.|TRBV27
CASSLSYRGQGGELFF
TGTGCCAGCAGTTTATCGTACAGGGGGCAGGGCGGGGAGCTGTTTTTT